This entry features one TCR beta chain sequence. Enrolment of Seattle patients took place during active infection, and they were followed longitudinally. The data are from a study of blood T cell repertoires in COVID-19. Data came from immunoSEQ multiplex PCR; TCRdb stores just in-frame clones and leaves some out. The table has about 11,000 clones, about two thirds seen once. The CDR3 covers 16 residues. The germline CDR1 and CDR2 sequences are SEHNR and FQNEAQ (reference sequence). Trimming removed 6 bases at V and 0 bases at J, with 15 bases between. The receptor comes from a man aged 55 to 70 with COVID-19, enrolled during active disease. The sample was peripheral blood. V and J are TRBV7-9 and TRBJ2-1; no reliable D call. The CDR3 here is CASRFVIPSSYNEQFF. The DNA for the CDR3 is TGTGCCAGCAGATTCGTCATTCCCAGCTCCTACAATGAGCAGTTCTTC.